The clone carrying this T cell receptor (beta chain) appeared once. Its antigen is still unknown. V lost 8 bases and J 1 base, leaving 5 bases between the germline ends. The CDR3 has 12 residues. CDR1 is MNHEY and CDR2 is SVGAGI in the germline V gene. This specimen comes from a study of T cell responses to AZD1222 COVID-19 vaccine. Study conclusions and caveats: Dominant CD4 TCR responses targeted spike regions 160-218 and 743-854. Donor demographics were predominantly white British with a female majority; clonal diversity may be underestimated.

Sequencing was performed with immunoSEQ multiplex PCR; in TCRdb, only in-frame clones are kept and a portion is missing. This sample yields over 100,000 clones, of which nearly 90% are seen a single time; approximately 17% belongs to the top ten. The sequencing here drew on peripheral blood, taken on day 0 of AZD1222 vaccination. The chain couples TRBV6-5 to TRBJ2-2; D is unresolved. The sequence came from an adult in good health. As DNA, the CDR3 is TGTGCCAGCTCCAGGAACACCGGGGAGCTGTTTTTT. Protein sequence: CASSRNTGELFF.